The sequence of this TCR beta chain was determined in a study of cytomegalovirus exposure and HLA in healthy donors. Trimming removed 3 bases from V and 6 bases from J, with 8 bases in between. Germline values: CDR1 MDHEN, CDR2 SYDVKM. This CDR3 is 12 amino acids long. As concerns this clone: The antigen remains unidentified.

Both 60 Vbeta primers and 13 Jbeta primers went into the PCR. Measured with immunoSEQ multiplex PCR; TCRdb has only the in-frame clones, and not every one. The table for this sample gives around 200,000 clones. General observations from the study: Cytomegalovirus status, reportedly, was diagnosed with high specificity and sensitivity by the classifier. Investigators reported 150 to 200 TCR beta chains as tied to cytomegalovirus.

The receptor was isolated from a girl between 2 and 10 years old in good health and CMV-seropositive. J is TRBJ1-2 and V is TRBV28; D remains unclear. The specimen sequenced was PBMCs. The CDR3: CASSLSGNGYTF. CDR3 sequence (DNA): TGTGCCAGCAGTTTGTCCGGGAATGGCTACACCTTC.